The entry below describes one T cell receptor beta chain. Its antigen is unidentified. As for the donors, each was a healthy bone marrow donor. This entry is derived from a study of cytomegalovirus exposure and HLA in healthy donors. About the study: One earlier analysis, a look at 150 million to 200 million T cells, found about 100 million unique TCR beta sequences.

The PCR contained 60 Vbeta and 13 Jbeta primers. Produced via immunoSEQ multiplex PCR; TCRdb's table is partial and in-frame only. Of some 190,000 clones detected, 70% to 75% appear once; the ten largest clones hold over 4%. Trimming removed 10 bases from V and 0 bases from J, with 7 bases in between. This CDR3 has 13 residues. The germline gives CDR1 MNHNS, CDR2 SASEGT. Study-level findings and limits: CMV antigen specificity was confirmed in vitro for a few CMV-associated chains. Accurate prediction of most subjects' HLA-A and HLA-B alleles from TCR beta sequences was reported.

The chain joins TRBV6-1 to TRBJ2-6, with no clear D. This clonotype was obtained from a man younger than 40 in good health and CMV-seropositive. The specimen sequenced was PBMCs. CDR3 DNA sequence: TGTGCCACACGGTCCTCTGGGGCCAACGTCCTGACTTTC. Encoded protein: CATRSSGANVLTF.